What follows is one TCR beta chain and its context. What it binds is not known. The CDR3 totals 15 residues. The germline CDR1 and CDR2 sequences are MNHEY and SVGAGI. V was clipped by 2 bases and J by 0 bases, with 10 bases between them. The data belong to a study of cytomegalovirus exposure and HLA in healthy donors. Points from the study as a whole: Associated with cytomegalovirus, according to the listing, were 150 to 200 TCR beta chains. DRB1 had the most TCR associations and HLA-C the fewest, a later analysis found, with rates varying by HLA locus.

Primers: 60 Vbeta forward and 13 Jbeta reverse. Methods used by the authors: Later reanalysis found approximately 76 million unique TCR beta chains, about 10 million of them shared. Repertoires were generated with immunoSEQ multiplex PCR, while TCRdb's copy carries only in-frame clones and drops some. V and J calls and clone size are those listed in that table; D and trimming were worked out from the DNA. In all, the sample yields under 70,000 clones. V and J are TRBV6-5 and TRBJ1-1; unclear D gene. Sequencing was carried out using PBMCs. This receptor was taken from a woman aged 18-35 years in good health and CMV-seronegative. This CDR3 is CASSYREGLNTEAFF. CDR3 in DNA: TGTGCCAGCAGTTACCGTGAGGGCCTGAACACTGAAGCTTTCTTT.